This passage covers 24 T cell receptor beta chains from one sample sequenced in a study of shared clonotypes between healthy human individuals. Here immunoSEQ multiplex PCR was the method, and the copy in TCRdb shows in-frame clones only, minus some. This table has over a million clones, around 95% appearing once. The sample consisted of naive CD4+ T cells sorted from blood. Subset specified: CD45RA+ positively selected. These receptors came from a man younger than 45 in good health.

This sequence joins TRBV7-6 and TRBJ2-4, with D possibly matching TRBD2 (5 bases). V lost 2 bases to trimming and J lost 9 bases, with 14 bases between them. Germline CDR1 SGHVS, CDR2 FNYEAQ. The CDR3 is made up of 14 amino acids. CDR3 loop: CASSLSRAAGIQYF. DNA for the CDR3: TGTGCCAGCAGCTTATCGCGGGCTGCTGGCATTCAGTACTTC.

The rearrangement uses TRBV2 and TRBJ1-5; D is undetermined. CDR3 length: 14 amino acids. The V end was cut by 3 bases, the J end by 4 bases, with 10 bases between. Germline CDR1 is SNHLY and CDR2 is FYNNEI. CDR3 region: CASSETQDNQPQHF. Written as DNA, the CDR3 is TGTGCCAGCAGTGAGACCCAGGATAATCAGCCCCAGCATTTT. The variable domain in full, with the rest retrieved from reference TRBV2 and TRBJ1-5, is EPEVTQTPSHQVTQMGQEVILRCVPISNHLYFYWYRQILGQKVEFLVSFYNNEISEKSEIFDDQFSVERPDGSNFTLKIRSTKLEDSAMYFCASSETQDNQPQHFGDGTRLSIL.

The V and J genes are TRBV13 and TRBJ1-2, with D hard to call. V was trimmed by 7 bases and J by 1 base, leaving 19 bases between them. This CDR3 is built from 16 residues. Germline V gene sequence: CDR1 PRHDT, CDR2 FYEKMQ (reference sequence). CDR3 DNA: TGTGCCAGCACCCTACTGGGGTCCAGTCGTAACTATGGCTACACCTTC. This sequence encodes CASTLLGSSRNYGYTF.

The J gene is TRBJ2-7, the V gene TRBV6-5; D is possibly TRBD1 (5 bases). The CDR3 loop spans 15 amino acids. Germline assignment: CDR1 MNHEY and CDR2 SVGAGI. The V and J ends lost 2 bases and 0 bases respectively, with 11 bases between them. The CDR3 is CASSYVAGNSYEQYF. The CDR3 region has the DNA TGTGCCAGCAGTTACGTTGCAGGGAACTCCTACGAGCAGTACTTC.

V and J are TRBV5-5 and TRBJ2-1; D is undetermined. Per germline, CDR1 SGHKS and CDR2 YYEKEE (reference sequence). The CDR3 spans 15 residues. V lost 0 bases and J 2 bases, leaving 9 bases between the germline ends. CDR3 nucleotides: TGTGCCAGCAGCTTGGCTGGGGATACCTACAATGAGCAGTTCTTC. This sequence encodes CASSLAGDTYNEQFF.

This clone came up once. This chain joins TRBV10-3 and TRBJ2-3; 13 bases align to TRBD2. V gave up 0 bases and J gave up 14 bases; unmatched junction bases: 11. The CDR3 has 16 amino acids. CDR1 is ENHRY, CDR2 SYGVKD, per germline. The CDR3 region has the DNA TGTGCCATCAGTGAGTCGATTCGGACTAGCGGGAGTTTGGGGTATTTT. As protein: CAISESIRTSGSLGYF.

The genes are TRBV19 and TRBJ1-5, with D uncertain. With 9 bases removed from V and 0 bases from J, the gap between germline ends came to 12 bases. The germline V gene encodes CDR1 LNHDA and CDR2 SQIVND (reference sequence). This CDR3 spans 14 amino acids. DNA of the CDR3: TGTGCCAGCGTAACAGCTTATAGCAATCAGCCCCAGCATTTT. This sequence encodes CASVTAYSNQPQHF.

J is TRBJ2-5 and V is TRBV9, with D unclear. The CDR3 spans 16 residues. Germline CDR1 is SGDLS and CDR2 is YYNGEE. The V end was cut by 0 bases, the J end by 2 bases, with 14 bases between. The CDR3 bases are TGTGCCAGCAGCGTAGTCCAGGATGCTTTTCAAGAGACCCAGTACTTC. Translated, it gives CASSVVQDAFQETQYF. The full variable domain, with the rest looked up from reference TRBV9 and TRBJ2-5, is DSGVTQTPKHLITATGQRVTLRCSPRSGDLSVYWYQQSLDQGLQFLIQYYNGEERAKGNILERFSAQQFPDLHSELNLSSLELGDSALYFCASSVVQDAFQETQYFGPGTRLLVL.

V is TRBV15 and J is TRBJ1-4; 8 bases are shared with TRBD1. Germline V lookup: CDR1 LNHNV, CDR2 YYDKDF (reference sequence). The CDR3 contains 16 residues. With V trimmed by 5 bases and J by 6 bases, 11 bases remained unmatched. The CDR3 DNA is TGTGCCACCAGCGCTGGTGGGACAGGACGGCATGAAAAACTGTTTTTT. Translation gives CATSAGGTGRHEKLFF.

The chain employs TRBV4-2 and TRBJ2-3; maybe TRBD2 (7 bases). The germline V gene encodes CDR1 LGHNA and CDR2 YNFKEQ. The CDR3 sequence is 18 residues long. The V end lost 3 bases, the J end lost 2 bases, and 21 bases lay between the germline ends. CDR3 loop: CASSHFLGGRRDTDTQYF. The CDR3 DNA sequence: TGTGCCAGCAGCCATTTTCTGGGGGGGCGGCGGGACACAGATACGCAGTATTTT.

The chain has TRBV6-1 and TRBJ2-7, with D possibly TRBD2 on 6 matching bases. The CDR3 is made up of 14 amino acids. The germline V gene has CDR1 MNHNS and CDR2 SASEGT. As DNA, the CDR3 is TGTGGATCCCTGGGGGGACCCCCTCGCTACGAGCAGTACTTC. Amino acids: CGSLGGPPRYEQYF.

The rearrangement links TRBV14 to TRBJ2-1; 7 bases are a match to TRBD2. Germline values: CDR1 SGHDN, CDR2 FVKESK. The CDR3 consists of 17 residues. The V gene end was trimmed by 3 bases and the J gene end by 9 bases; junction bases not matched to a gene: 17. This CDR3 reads CASSQGKKAGVHSEQFF. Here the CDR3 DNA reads TGTGCCAGCAGCCAGGGAAAAAAGGCGGGAGTGCACAGTGAGCAGTTCTTC.

The CDR3 DNA reads as TGTGCCAGCAGCGCGGGCGGTAGGACTGAAGCTTTCTTT. Amino acids: CASSAGGRTEAFF. V usage is TRBV9 and J usage is TRBJ1-1; no clear D gene. V lost 3 bases to trimming and J lost 5 bases, with 11 bases between them. Germline-derived CDR1 and CDR2 are SGDLS and YYNGEE. There are 13 residues in the CDR3. Variable domain in full (rest from reference TRBV9 and TRBJ1-1): DSGVTQTPKHLITATGQRVTLRCSPRSGDLSVYWYQQSLDQGLQFLIQYYNGEERAKGNILERFSAQQFPDLHSELNLSSLELGDSALYFCASSAGGRTEAFFGQGTRLTVV.

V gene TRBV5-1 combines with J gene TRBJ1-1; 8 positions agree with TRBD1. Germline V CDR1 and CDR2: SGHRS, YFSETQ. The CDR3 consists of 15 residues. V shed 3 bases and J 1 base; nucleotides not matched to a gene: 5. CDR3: CASSSTGAQNTEAFF. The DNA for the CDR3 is TGCGCCAGCAGCTCGACAGGGGCTCAGAACACTGAAGCTTTCTTT. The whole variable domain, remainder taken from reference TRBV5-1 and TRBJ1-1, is KAGVTQTPRYLIKTRGQQVTLSCSPISGHRSVSWYQQTPGQGLQFLFEYFSETQRNKGNFPGRFSGRQFSNSRSEMNVSTLELGDSALYLCASSSTGAQNTEAFFGQGTRLTVV.

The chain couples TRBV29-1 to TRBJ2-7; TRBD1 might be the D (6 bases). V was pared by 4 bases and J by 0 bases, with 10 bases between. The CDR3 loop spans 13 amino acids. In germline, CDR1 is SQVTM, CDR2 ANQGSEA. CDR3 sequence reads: CSVGGRTSYEQYF. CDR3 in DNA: TGCAGCGTTGGGGGGCGGACCTCCTACGAGCAGTACTTC.

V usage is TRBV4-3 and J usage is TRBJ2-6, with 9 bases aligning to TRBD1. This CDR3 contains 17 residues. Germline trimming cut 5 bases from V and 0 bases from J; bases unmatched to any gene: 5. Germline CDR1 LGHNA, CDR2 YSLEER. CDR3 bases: TGCGCCAGCAGCTCAGGACAGGGGCACTCTGGGGCCAACGTCCTGACTTTC. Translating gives CASSSGQGHSGANVLTF.

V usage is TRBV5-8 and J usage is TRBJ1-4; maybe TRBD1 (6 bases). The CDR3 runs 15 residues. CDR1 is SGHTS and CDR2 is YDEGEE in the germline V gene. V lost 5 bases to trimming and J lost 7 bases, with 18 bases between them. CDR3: CASRWAGTSSEKLFF. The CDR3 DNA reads TGTGCCAGCAGGTGGGCCGGGACATCAAGTGAAAAACTGTTTTTT.

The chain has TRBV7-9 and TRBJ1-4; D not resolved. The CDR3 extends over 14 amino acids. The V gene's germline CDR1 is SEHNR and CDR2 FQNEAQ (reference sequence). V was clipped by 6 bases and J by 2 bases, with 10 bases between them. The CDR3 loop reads CASRARLTNEKLFF. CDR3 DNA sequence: TGTGCCAGCAGGGCCAGGTTGACTAATGAAAAACTGTTTTTT.

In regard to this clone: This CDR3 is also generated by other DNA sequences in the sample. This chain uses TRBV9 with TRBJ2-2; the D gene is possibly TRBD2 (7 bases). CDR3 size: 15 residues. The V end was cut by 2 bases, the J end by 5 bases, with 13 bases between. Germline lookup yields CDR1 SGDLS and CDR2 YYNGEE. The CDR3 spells CASSVVGGGTGELFF. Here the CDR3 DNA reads TGTGCCAGCAGCGTTGTAGGGGGAGGGACCGGGGAGCTGTTTTTT.

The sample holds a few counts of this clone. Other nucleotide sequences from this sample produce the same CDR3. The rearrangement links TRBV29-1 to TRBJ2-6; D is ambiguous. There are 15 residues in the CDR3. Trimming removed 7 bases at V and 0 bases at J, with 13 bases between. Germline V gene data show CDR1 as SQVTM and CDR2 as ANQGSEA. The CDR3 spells CSARTGSSGANVLTF. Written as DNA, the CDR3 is TGCAGCGCCCGGACCGGCAGCTCTGGGGCCAACGTCCTGACTTTC.

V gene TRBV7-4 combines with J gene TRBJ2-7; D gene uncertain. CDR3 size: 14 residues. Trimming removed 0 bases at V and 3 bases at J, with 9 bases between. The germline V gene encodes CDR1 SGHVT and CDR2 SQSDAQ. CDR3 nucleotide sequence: TGTGCCAGCAGCTTAGCAGGCAGAAGCTACGAGCAGTACTTC. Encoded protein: CASSLAGRSYEQYF.

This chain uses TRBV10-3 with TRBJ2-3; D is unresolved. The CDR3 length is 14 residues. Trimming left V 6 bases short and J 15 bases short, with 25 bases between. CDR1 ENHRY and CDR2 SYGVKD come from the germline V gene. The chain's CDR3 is CAISPPEIRSPSYF. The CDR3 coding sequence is TGTGCCATCAGCCCCCCTGAGATACGCAGCCCCTCCTATTTT.

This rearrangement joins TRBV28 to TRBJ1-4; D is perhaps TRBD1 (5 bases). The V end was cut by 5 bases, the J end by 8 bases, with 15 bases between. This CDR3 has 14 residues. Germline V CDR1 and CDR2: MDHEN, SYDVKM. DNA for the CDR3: TGTGCCAGCAGTCAGGGCAGTCAGAACGAAAAACTGTTTTTT. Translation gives CASSQGSQNEKLFF.

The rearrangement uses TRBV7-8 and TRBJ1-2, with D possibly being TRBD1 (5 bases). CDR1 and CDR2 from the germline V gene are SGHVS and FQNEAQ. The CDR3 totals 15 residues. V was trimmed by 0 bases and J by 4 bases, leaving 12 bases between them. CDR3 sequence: CASSLAGRLRYGYTF. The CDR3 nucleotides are TGTGCCAGCAGCTTAGCGGGACGGCTGCGCTATGGCTACACCTTC. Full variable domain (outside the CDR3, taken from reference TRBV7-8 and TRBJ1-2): GAGVSQSPRYKVAKRGQDVALRCDPISGHVSLFWYQQALGQGPEFLTYFQNEAQLDKSGLPSDRFFAERPEGSVSTLKIQRTQQEDSAVYLCASSLAGRLRYGYTFGSGTRLTVV.